This TCR beta chain emerged from a study of T cell repertoires in cytomegalovirus infection. TCRdb ran MiXCR on the reads and lists one entry per CDR3 protein. The data hold 75,000 to 95,000 distinct CDR3 sequences, with about 44% observed a single time. Germline values: CDR1 MNHNS, CDR2 SASEGT. The length of the CDR3 is 12 residues. Trimming shortened V by 8 bases and J by 4 bases, and 8 bases separated the two germline ends. Overall study findings and caveats: Carriers of CMV and the relevant HLA type were discriminated by public TCR beta frequency. HLA-C-restricted, CMV-specific TCR beta clonotypes were dominant ex vivo.

This clonotype was observed at least ten times. Its antigen is not known. The sample here was CD8+ T cells from cultured PBMCs, taken from culture after CMV antigen stimulation. The rearrangement joins TRBV6-1 to TRBJ1-4, with D possibly matching TRBD1 (6 bases). The sequence came from a human donor in good health (CMV status not recorded). Some clones in this sample may be carry-over from other donors' samples. CDR3 sequence: CASGQYNEKLFF. The CDR3 DNA follows: TGTGCCAGCGGACAGTATAATGAAAAACTGTTTTTT.